This T cell receptor beta chain derives from a study of T-cell memory formation after mild COVID-19. Study at large: Largely, the TCR clusters proved donor specific.

Each CDR3 protein gets one entry after TCRdb re-called the 5' RACE reads with MiXCR. The data contain some 130,000 distinct CDR3 sequences, 15% to 20% of them singletons. The CDR3 consists of 15 residues. CDR1 and CDR2 from the germline V gene are MRHNA and SNTAGT. J gave up 2 bases and V 8 bases, and 3 bases lay outside the gene matches. The TCR originated in an adult woman who had mild COVID-19 (a few samples of this study predate the infection). Cell type and time point are not known. The sample taken for sequencing was PBMCs or a T cell subset sorted from them (not recorded which). The chain uses TRBV6-4 and TRBJ2-3, with 14 nucleotides matching TRBD2. The CDR3 coding sequence is TGTGCCAGCGGGACTAGCGGGGGAACCACAGATACGCAGTATTTT. Translation gives CASGTSGGTTDTQYF.